This TCR beta chain was captured in a study of low-dose radiotherapy and immunotherapy resistance in tumors. Turning to the study itself: Dosing of intravenous cyclophosphamide at 200 mg/m2 occurred every two weeks and took place one day prior to radiation and immunotherapy.

Covering alpha and beta chains, TRAV- and TRBV-specific primers were used for the first-strand cDNA. TCR amplification ran about 20 PCR cycles using constant-region and V-primer adapter primers. In TCRdb, the reads were re-called with MiXCR into one record per CDR3 protein. The sample lists 60,000 to 90,000 distinct CDR3 sequences, roughly 30% occurring once. Time point meaning: before trial treatment. Germline CDR1 reads GTSNPN; CDR2 reads SVGIG (reference sequence). The CDR3 is 14 residues long. The V end was cut by 0 bases, the J end by 7 bases, with 13 bases between. In this sample, this clonotype turned up many times.

This specimen was PBMCs, taken before treatment. The sequence was obtained from a female donor with ovarian cancer. This rearrangement joins TRBV30 to TRBJ1-5; possible D gene TRBD1, 6 bases. CDR3 sequence reads: CAWSVRAGDQPQHF. CDR3 DNA sequence: TGTGCCTGGAGTGTACGAGCAGGGGACCAGCCCCAGCATTTT.